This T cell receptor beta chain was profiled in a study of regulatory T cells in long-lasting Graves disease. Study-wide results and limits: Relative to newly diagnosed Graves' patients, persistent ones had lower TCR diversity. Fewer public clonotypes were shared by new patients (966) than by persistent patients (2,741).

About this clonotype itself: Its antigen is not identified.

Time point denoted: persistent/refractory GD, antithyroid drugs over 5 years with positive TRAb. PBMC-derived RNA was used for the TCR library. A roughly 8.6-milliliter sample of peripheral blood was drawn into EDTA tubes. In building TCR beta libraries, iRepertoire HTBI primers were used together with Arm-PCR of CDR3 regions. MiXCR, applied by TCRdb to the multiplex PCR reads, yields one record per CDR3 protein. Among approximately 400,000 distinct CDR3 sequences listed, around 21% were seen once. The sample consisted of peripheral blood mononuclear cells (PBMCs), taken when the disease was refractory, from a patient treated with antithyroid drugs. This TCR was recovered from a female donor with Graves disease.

CDR3 protein: CATSDSNLAGVSSGELFF. Written as DNA, the CDR3 is TGTGCCACCAGTGATTCCAATTTAGCGGGAGTTTCCTCCGGGGAGCTGTTTTTT. The rearrangement links TRBV24-1 to TRBJ2-2; 9 positions agree with TRBD2. This CDR3 has 18 amino acids. V lost 2 bases to trimming and J lost 6 bases; unmatched junction nucleotides: 12. The germline V gene has CDR1 KGHDR and CDR2 SFDVKD.